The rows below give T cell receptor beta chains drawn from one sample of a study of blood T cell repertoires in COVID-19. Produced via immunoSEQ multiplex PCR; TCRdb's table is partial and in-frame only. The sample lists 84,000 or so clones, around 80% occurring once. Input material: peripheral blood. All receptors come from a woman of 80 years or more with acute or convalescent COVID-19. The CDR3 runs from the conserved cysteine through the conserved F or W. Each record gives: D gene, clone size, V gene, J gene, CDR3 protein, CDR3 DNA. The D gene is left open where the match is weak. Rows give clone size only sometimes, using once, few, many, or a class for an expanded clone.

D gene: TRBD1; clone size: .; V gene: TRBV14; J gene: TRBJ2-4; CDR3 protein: CASSQTGTGRTKNIQYF; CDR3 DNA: TGTGCCAGCAGCCAAACCGGGACAGGGAGGACCAAAAACATTCAGTACTTC
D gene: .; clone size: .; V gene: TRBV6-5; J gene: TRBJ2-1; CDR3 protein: CASGYNRGEQFF; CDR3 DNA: TGTGCCAGCGGATATAATAGGGGTGAGCAGTTCTTC
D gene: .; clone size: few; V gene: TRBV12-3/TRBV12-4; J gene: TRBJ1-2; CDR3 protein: CASSPQALYGYTF; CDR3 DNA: TGTGCCAGCAGTCCACAGGCCCTCTATGGCTACACCTTC
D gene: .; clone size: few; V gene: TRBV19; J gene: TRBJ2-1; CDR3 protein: CASSGKAGSEQFF; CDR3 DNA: TGTGCCAGTAGCGGCAAAGCGGGTAGTGAGCAGTTCTTC
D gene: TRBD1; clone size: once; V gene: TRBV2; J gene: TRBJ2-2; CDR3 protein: CASWDRANTGELFF; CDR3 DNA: TGTGCCAGCTGGGACAGAGCGAACACCGGGGAGCTGTTTTTT
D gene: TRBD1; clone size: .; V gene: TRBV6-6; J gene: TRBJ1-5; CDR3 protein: CASSSGQGLHF; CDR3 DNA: TGTGCCAGCAGTTCCGGACAGGGGTTGCATTTT
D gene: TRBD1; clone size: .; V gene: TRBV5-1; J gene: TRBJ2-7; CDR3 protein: CASSLEGQGLDEQYF; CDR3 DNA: TGCGCCAGCAGCTTGGAAGGACAGGGTCTCGACGAGCAGTACTTC
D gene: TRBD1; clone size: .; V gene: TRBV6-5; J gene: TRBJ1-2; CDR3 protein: CASSRTGVENGYTF; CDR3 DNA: TGTGCCAGCAGTCGGACAGGGGTTGAGAATGGCTACACCTTC
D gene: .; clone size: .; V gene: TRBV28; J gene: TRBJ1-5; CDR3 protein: CASSLDPNQPQHF; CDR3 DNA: TGTGCCAGCAGTCTAGATCCGAATCAGCCCCAGCATTTT
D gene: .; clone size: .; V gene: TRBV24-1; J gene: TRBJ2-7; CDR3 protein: CATSDSGTRAYEQYF; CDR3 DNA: TGTGCCACCAGTGACTCCGGGACAAGAGCCTACGAGCAGTACTTC
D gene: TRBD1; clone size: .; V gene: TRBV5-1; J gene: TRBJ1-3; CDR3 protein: CASSLGGQASGNTIYF; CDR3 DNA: TGCGCCAGCAGCTTGGGCGGACAGGCCTCTGGAAACACCATATATTTT
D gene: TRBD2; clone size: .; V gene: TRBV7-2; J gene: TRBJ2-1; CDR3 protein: CASSLLGGSSYNEQFF; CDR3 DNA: TGTGCCAGCAGCTTGTTGGGGGGGAGCTCCTACAATGAGCAGTTCTTC